A single sample is the source of the 21 T cell receptor beta chains below, sequenced in a study of T cells in Graves' hyperthyroidism and ophthalmopathy. From RNA transcripts, TCR beta CDR3 regions were amplified. TCR CDR3 underwent first-round RT-PCR with the HTBI primer set. TCRdb called the multiplex PCR reads again in MiXCR, with one record for every CDR3 protein. The sample lists a few hundred thousand distinct CDR3 sequences, approximately 20% occurring once. The sequencing sample was made of blood. These receptors were obtained from a man aged 40-49 years with Graves' hyperthyroidism.

On this clonotype: The junction differs from germline at one of its ends, possibly a read error. The chain employs TRBV7-2 and TRBJ1-2; D remains unclear. The CDR3 runs 13 residues. The germline V gene encodes CDR1 SGHTA and CDR2 FQGNSA. The CDR3 protein is CASSQQLNSLSPF. DNA for the CDR3: TGTGCCAGCAGCCAACAACTCAACAGCTTATCCCCCTTC.

This chain connects TRBV6-5 to TRBJ1-1; tentatively, D is TRBD1 (6 bases). Germline V gene sequence: CDR1 MNHEY, CDR2 SVGAGI. Trimming pared 1 base from V and 11 bases from J, leaving 17 bases between. This CDR3 has 14 residues. The DNA for the CDR3 is TGTGCCAGCAGTTACTTTGGGATAGAGGGGGGGGCTTTCTTT. It encodes CASSYFGIEGGAFF.

This clonotype showed up many times. This chain uses TRBV6-1 with TRBJ1-6, with 7 nucleotides matching TRBD1. The CDR3 has 13 amino acids. Germline V gene data show CDR1 as MNHNS and CDR2 as SASEGT. V shed 8 bases and J 7 bases; nucleotides not matched to a gene: 5. The CDR3 DNA sequence: TGTGCCAGCTCCGACAGGGAGAATTCACCCCTCCACTTT. Translating gives CASSDRENSPLHF.

This clonotype was seen only a few times. This rearrangement joins TRBV5-1 to TRBJ1-4; tentative D call: TRBD1 (6 bases). Trimming pared 3 bases from V and 7 bases from J, leaving 13 bases between. Per the germline V gene, CDR1 is SGHRS and CDR2 is YFSETQ. The length of the CDR3 is 14 residues. CDR3: CASSSRGLPEKLFF. As DNA, the CDR3 is TGCGCCAGCAGCTCCAGGGGACTACCTGAAAAACTGTTTTTT. Full variable domain (rest looked up from reference TRBV5-1 and TRBJ1-4): KAGVTQTPRYLIKTRGQQVTLSCSPISGHRSVSWYQQTPGQGLQFLFEYFSETQRNKGNFPGRFSGRQFSNSRSEMNVSTLELGDSALYLCASSSRGLPEKLFFGSGTQLSVL.

Many counts were recorded for this clonotype. The V and J genes are TRBV11-3 and TRBJ2-7; 7 bases match TRBD1. CDR1 is SGHNT, CDR2 YENEEA, per germline. The CDR3 has 15 residues. Losses at the gene ends were 3 bases for V and 2 bases for J; bases not matched to a gene: 7. The CDR3 loop reads CASSFASTGPYEQYF. In DNA form, the CDR3 reads TGTGCCAGCAGCTTTGCCTCGACAGGGCCCTACGAGCAGTACTTC.

This clonotype was observed a few times. The rearrangement uses TRBV29-1 and TRBJ1-5, with D unclear. Germline-derived CDR1 and CDR2 are SQVTM and ANQGSEA. CDR3 length: 13 residues. Trimming removed 4 bases at V and 3 bases at J, with 10 bases between. Written as DNA, the CDR3 is TGCAGCGTTGGTAATGGGAACAATCAGCCCCAGCATTTT. Its translation is CSVGNGNNQPQHF.

This clonotype was counted ten times or more. The chain joins TRBV2 to TRBJ1-2, with 7 bases lining up with TRBD1. The V gene's germline CDR1 is SNHLY and CDR2 FYNNEI. The CDR3 has 12 amino acids. V lost 8 bases, J lost 8 bases, and 8 bases stayed unmatched. Here the CDR3 DNA reads TGTGCCAGCCAACAGGGGACGAAAGGCTACACCTTC. It yields the protein CASQQGTKGYTF.

This clonotype showed up many times. This chain links TRBV28 with TRBJ1-1; D uncertain. V lost 7 bases and J 0 bases, leaving 12 bases between the germline ends. CDR1 MDHEN and CDR2 SYDVKM come from the germline V gene. This CDR3 is built from 14 residues. The CDR3 region has the DNA TGTGCCAGCACTGGGAGCATCGTGAACACTGAAGCTTTCTTT. This sequence encodes CASTGSIVNTEAFF.

This clonotype occurred many times. The chain joins TRBV18 to TRBJ2-5, with a weak D call TRBD2 (6 bases). Germline V gene sequence: CDR1 KGHSH, CDR2 LQKENI. V was trimmed by 3 bases and J by 5 bases, leaving 10 bases between them. The CDR3 runs to 13 residues. The CDR3 spells CASSPEGGETQYF. Here the CDR3 DNA reads TGTGCCAGCTCACCGGAGGGCGGGGAGACCCAGTACTTC.

This chain uses TRBV5-4 with TRBJ2-5; TRBD2 agrees at 8 bases. Germline CDR1 reads SGHNT; CDR2 reads YYREEE (reference sequence). This CDR3 comprises 15 residues. Trimming at V came to 4 bases and at J to 1 base, leaving 6 bases not matched to a gene. CDR3 sequence: CASSPGGGSQETQYF. The CDR3 DNA reads as TGTGCCAGCAGCCCGGGAGGGGGTTCCCAAGAGACCCAGTACTTC. The full variable domain, rest sourced from reference TRBV5-4 and TRBJ2-5, is ETGVTQSPTHLIKTRGQQVTLRCSSQSGHNTVSWYQQALGQGPQFIFQYYREEENGRGNFPPRFSGLQFPNYSSELNVNALELDDSALYLCASSPGGGSQETQYFGPGTRLLVL.

The chain employs TRBV30 and TRBJ2-1; D may be TRBD2 (6 bases). V shed 1 base and J shed 9 bases, with 13 bases lying between them. Germline V gene lookup returns CDR1 GTSNPN and CDR2 SVGIG (reference sequence). This CDR3 comprises 13 residues. As DNA, the CDR3 is TGTGCCTGGAGTGCCGGGGGTAACCTTGAGCAGTTCTTC. Protein product: CAWSAGGNLEQFF. The variable domain in full, with the rest retrieved from reference TRBV30 and TRBJ2-1, is SQTIHQWPATLVQPVGSPLSLECTVEGTSNPNLYWYRQAAGRGLQLLFYSVGIGQISSEVPQNLSASRPQDRQFILSSKKLLLSDSGFYLCAWSAGGNLEQFFGPGTRLTVL.

This clonotype occurred many times. The chain employs TRBV6-1 and TRBJ2-1, with 13 bases aligning to TRBD2. The CDR3 spans 16 residues. The germline gives CDR1 MNHNS, CDR2 SASEGT. V lost 5 bases, J lost 7 bases, and 8 bases stayed unmatched. CDR3 in amino acids: CASSPRWGLAGNEQFF. The CDR3, as DNA: TGTGCCAGCAGTCCGCGATGGGGACTAGCGGGGAATGAGCAGTTCTTC.

The chain uses TRBV6-1 and TRBJ2-1, with D perhaps matching TRBD1 (6 bases). In germline, CDR1 is MNHNS, CDR2 SASEGT. Trimming stripped 5 bases from V and 10 bases from J, with 15 bases between. The CDR3 loop spans 13 amino acids. DNA for the CDR3: TGTGCCAGCAGTCCGTATGAGGACAGCGAGCAGTTCTTC. Amino acids: CASSPYEDSEQFF.

The V call is TRBV20-1, the J call TRBJ1-1; D might be TRBD1 (6 bases). With 6 bases removed from V and 3 bases from J, the gap between germline ends came to 23 bases. Germline CDR1 reads DFQATT; CDR2 reads SNEGSKA (reference sequence). The CDR3 totals 16 residues. The CDR3 reads CSARPGHLLRYTEAFF. The DNA of the CDR3 is TGCAGTGCGCGACCGGGACATCTTCTTCGTTACACTGAAGCTTTCTTT.

This clonotype was detected ten times or more. The chain carries TRBV11-3 and TRBJ2-7, with D unclear. The V gene's germline CDR1 is SGHNT and CDR2 YENEEA. This CDR3 is 17 amino acids long. The V and J ends lost 5 bases and 1 base respectively, with 21 bases between them. The CDR3 is CASSQSGRDGRSYEQYF. The DNA for the CDR3 is TGTGCCAGCAGCCAGTCGGGTAGGGATGGTCGGTCCTACGAGCAGTACTTC.

This clonotype was counted ten times or more. The chain recombines TRBV18 with TRBJ1-1, with D tentatively TRBD1 (5 bases). Trimming removed 6 bases from V and 1 base from J, with 9 bases in between. Germline lookup yields CDR1 KGHSH and CDR2 LQKENI. The CDR3 loop spans 13 amino acids. CDR3 DNA: TGTGCCAGCTCCAAAGACAGGAACACTGAAGCTTTCTTT. Translation gives CASSKDRNTEAFF. The full variable domain, rest sourced from reference TRBV18 and TRBJ1-1, is NAGVMQNPRHLVRRRGQEARLRCSPMKGHSHVYWYRQLPEEGLKFMVYLQKENIIDESGMPKERFSAEFPKEGPSILRIQQVVRGDSAAYFCASSKDRNTEAFFGQGTRLTVV.

This clonotype was counted at least ten times. The rearrangement uses TRBV6-1 and TRBJ2-7; 7 positions match TRBD1. The CDR3 length is 14 residues. From germline, CDR1 is MNHNS and CDR2 SASEGT. V shed 6 bases and J 4 bases; nucleotides not matched to a gene: 9. This CDR3 reads CASSPDRVGYEQYF. The DNA for the CDR3 is TGTGCCAGCAGCCCCGACAGGGTAGGGTACGAGCAGTACTTC.

V gene TRBV29-1 combines with J gene TRBJ2-5; D is undetermined. The CDR3 runs to 12 residues. Per germline, CDR1 SQVTM and CDR2 ANQGSEA. V was shortened by 5 bases and J by 2 bases, with 9 bases between the two germline ends. CDR3 bases: TGCAGCGTTTCTTTAGTTCAAGAGACCCAGTACTTC. Protein: CSVSLVQETQYF.

Ten or more counts support this clonotype. The chain combines TRBV5-1 with TRBJ1-6; no clear D. The CDR3 loop spans 15 amino acids. From germline, CDR1 is SGHRS and CDR2 YFSETQ. V lost 1 base and J lost 6, with 11 bases in between. CDR3 bases: TGCGCCAGCAGCTTGATAACCACGGGTAATTCACCCCTCCACTTT. Its protein is CASSLITTGNSPLHF.

This chain uses TRBV2 with TRBJ2-2; weak D call: TRBD1 (6 bases). V dropped 6 bases and J dropped 3 bases, with 14 bases sitting between them. Per the germline V gene, CDR1 is SNHLY and CDR2 is FYNNEI. This CDR3 region has 15 residues. The CDR3: CASSPDRTYTGELFF. The CDR3 nucleotides read TGTGCCAGCAGCCCTGACAGGACGTACACCGGGGAGCTGTTTTTT.

This clonotype occurred a few times. A much larger clone lies a single base off, so this may be a read error. The chain recombines TRBV7-2 with TRBJ2-5, with 9 nucleotides matching TRBD2. With 0 bases clipped from V and 9 bases from J, the junction kept 8 bases outside the gene matches. Germline values: CDR1 SGHTA, CDR2 FQGNSA. This CDR3 has 15 amino acids. CDR3 DNA sequence: TGTGCCAGCAGCTTAGCGCGGGGGGGGTGGGAGTCCCAGTACTTC. Residues: CASSLARGGWESQYF. The entire variable domain, with the rest obtained from reference TRBV7-2 and TRBJ2-5, is as follows: GAGVSQSPSNKVTEKGKDVELRCDPISGHTALYWYRQSLGQGLEFLIYFQGNSAPDKSGLPSDRFSAERTGGSVSTLTIQRTQQEDSAVYLCASSLARGGWESQYFGPGTRLLVL.